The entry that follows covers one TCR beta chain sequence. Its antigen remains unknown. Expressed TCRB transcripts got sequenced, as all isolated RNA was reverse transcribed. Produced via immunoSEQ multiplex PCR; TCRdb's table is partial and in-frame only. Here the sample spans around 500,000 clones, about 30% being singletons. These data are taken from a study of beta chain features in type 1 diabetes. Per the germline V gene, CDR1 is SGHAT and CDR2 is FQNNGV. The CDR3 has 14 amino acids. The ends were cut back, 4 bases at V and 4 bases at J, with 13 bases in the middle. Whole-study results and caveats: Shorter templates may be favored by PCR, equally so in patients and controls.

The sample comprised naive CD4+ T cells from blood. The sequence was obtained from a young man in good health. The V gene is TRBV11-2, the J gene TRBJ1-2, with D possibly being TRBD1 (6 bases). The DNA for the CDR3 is TGTGCCAGCAGCTCCTACAGGGCAGCCTATGGCTACACCTTC. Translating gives CASSSYRAAYGYTF.